Shown below are 24 T cell receptor beta chains from a single sample sequenced in a study of T cell responses to AZD1222 COVID-19 vaccine. Some clones are missing from TCRdb's copy, which holds only in-frame ones; the method was immunoSEQ multiplex PCR. This sample has around 84,000 clones, with 70% to 90% found just once. The sample in question was peripheral blood, obtained 28 days after the second AZD1222 dose. These receptors were obtained from an adult who received the AZD1222 COVID-19 vaccine.

This chain connects TRBV4-1 to TRBJ1-1; weak D call: TRBD1 (6 bases). The CDR3 totals 14 residues. Germline loops: CDR1 MGHRA, CDR2 YSYEKL. V was cut by 3 bases and J by 1 base, with 9 bases left in between. CDR3 in amino acids: CASSQGGSNTEAFF. In nucleotides, the CDR3 is TGCGCCAGCAGCCAGGGGGGCTCGAACACTGAAGCTTTCTTT.

The chain joins TRBV6-5 to TRBJ2-3, with 8 bases identical to TRBD2. Germline V gene data show CDR1 as MNHEY and CDR2 as SVGAGI. Trimming took 4 bases from V and 4 from J; bases not matched to a gene: 7. The CDR3 length is 15 residues. CDR3 sequence reads: CASSSLTSVPDTQYF. CDR3 in DNA: TGTGCCAGCAGTTCCCTGACTAGCGTGCCAGATACGCAGTATTTT.

CDR3 sequence (DNA): TGCGCCAGCAGCTTGGAAGGGAGCGGTCAGCCCCAGCATTTT. It codes for CASSLEGSGQPQHF. The gene calls are TRBV5-1 and TRBJ1-5, with D hard to call. The V and J ends lost 0 bases and 6 bases respectively, with 10 bases between them. Germline CDR1 reads SGHRS; CDR2 reads YFSETQ. CDR3 length: 14 amino acids.

J is TRBJ1-5 and V is TRBV6-5, with 11 bases lining up with TRBD1. Germline V CDR1 and CDR2: MNHEY, SVGAGI. This CDR3 has 14 residues. Trimming at V came to 7 bases and at J to 6 bases, leaving 5 bases not matched to a gene. CDR3 amino acids: CASKTDRGPQPQHF. The CDR3 bases are TGTGCCAGCAAGACGGACAGGGGGCCTCAGCCCCAGCATTTT.

This clone was found a few times. This chain joins TRBV18 and TRBJ2-7; the D is unclear. V lost 2 bases and J lost 3, with 11 bases in between. Germline assignment: CDR1 KGHSH and CDR2 LQKENI. CDR3 length: 14 residues. CDR3 sequence: CASSPYGVNYEQYF. The CDR3 DNA is TGTGCCAGCTCACCATATGGAGTCAACTACGAGCAGTACTTC.

This clone was observed a single time. The chain carries TRBV9 and TRBJ2-3, with 9 positions matching TRBD1. This CDR3 comprises 16 residues. Germline assignment: CDR1 SGDLS and CDR2 YYNGEE. V was pared by 2 bases and J by 2 bases, with 6 bases of the junction left unmatched. The CDR3 loop reads CASSVPTGGPTDTQYF. The CDR3 bases are TGTGCCAGCAGCGTCCCGACAGGGGGGCCCACAGATACGCAGTATTTT.

The DNA for the CDR3 is TGTGCCAGCAGCCGGGGACTAGAGGGGGAGACCCAGTACTTC. Translated: CASSRGLEGETQYF. The chain couples TRBV6-1 to TRBJ2-5; 8 bases agree with TRBD2. CDR1 and CDR2 (germline): MNHNS, SASEGT. With V trimmed by 6 bases and J by 5 bases, 8 bases remained unmatched. The CDR3 has 14 residues.

This chain links TRBV6-5 with TRBJ1-5; D gene ambiguous. Germline-derived CDR1 and CDR2 are MNHEY and SVGAGI. CDR3 size: 13 residues. With 2 bases removed from V and 2 bases from J, the gap between germline ends came to 4 bases. CDR3 region: CASSYRGNQPQHF. In DNA form, the CDR3 reads TGTGCCAGCAGTTACAGGGGCAATCAGCCCCAGCATTTT.

The CDR3 nucleotides are TGCGCCAGCAGCTTCAGGGGTGGCGAGACCCAGTACTTC. Encoded protein: CASSFRGGETQYF. The V and J genes are TRBV5-1 and TRBJ2-5, with D possibly matching TRBD1 (6 bases). The CDR3 is 13 amino acids. V was pared by 2 bases and J by 5 bases, with 10 bases between. CDR1 is SGHRS and CDR2 is YFSETQ in the germline V gene.

This clone was seen a handful of times. The V gene is TRBV7-8, the J gene TRBJ1-2; 8 bases fit TRBD1. This CDR3 has 15 amino acids. Germline CDR1 reads SGHVS; CDR2 reads FQNEAQ. Unmatched junction bases numbered 4, after V lost 3 bases and J lost 1 base. CDR3: CASSFGQGLNYGYTF. The CDR3 DNA reads as TGTGCCAGCAGCTTCGGACAGGGCCTTAACTATGGCTACACCTTC.

This clone occurred a few times. J is TRBJ2-1 and V is TRBV25-1; no firm D call. V lost 3 bases and J lost 7, with 10 bases in between. Germline V lookup: CDR1 MGHDK, CDR2 SYGVNS. The CDR3 consists of 13 residues. The CDR3 region has the DNA TGTGCCAGCAGTGACAGTGATTTTAATGAGCAGTTCTTC. It is translated as CASSDSDFNEQFF. Filled out from reference TRBV25-1 and TRBJ2-1, the complete variable domain reads EADIYQTPRYLVIGTGKKITLECSQTMGHDKMYWYQQDPGMELHLIHYSYGVNSTEKGDLSSESTVSRIRTEHFPLTLESARPSHTSQYLCASSDSDFNEQFFGPGTRLTVL.

V usage is TRBV7-2 and J usage is TRBJ1-3; D is unclear. Germline V CDR1 and CDR2: SGHTA, FQGNSA. The V end lost 1 base, the J end lost 0 bases, and 16 bases lay between the germline ends. The CDR3 is 18 residues long. This chain's CDR3 is CASSLVVGPGSSGNTIYF. The CDR3 bases are TGTGCCAGCAGCTTAGTCGTCGGCCCCGGGAGCTCTGGAAACACCATATATTTT.

This rearrangement joins TRBV27 to TRBJ2-5; D might be TRBD1 (5 bases). The V gene lost 4 bases and the J gene lost 5 bases, with 17 bases spanning the gap. The CDR3 runs to 15 residues. In germline, CDR1 is MNHEY, CDR2 SMNVEV (reference sequence). CDR3 sequence reads: CASSSVSDSSETQYF. The CDR3 nucleotides read TGTGCCAGCAGTTCCGTTTCCGACAGTTCGGAGACCCAGTACTTC.

This chain connects TRBV9 to TRBJ1-5, with D unclear. Trimming removed 4 bases from V and 1 base from J, with 12 bases in between. The CDR3 is made up of 15 amino acids. CDR1 is SGDLS, CDR2 YYNGEE, per germline. CDR3 sequence: CASSPLGSSNQPQHF. In DNA form, the CDR3 reads TGTGCCAGCAGCCCCTTGGGGTCAAGCAATCAGCCCCAGCATTTT.

The CDR3 DNA is TGTGCCAGCTCACCCCTCCCGGCAGGGAGCACAGATACGCAGTATTTT. Residues: CASSPLPAGSTDTQYF. The chain links TRBV18 to TRBJ2-3, with D possibly matching TRBD1 (5 bases). This CDR3 contains 16 residues. Germline V gives CDR1 KGHSH, CDR2 LQKENI. With 3 bases removed from V and 0 bases from J, the gap between germline ends came to 13 bases. The full variable domain, rest sourced from reference TRBV18 and TRBJ2-3, is NAGVMQNPRHLVRRRGQEARLRCSPMKGHSHVYWYRQLPEEGLKFMVYLQKENIIDESGMPKERFSAEFPKEGPSILRIQQVVRGDSAAYFCASSPLPAGSTDTQYFGPGTRLTVL.

This clone was observed a single time. The rearrangement uses TRBV19 and TRBJ2-2; 11 nucleotides align to TRBD1. CDR1 is LNHDA and CDR2 is SQIVND in the germline V gene (reference sequence). V shed 5 bases, J shed 2 bases, and the junction held 4 bases outside the gene matches. The CDR3 consists of 16 residues. CDR3 protein: CASSWDRGENTGELFF. DNA of the CDR3: TGTGCCAGTAGTTGGGACAGGGGGGAAAACACCGGGGAGCTGTTTTTT.

This clone was seen only once. The V gene is TRBV11-2, the J gene TRBJ1-1; D is possibly TRBD1 (5 bases). The CDR3 is 15 amino acids. CDR1 and CDR2 (germline): SGHAT, FQNNGV. V gave up 2 bases and J gave up 3 bases, with 13 bases separating them. The CDR3 sequence: CASSLRLAGHTEAFF. In DNA, the CDR3 is TGTGCCAGCAGCTTACGATTGGCAGGGCACACTGAAGCTTTCTTT. Filled out from reference TRBV11-2 and TRBJ1-1, the complete variable domain reads EAGVAQSPRYKIIEKRQSVAFWCNPISGHATLYWYQQILGQGPKLLIQFQNNGVVDDSQLPKDRFSAERLKGVDSTLKIQPAKLEDSAVYLCASSLRLAGHTEAFFGQGTRLTVV.

V is TRBV28 and J is TRBJ1-2; D remains unclear. The V end lost 5 bases, the J end lost 0 bases, and 7 bases lay between the germline ends. The CDR3 length is 13 residues. The germline V gene has CDR1 MDHEN and CDR2 SYDVKM. This chain's CDR3 is CASSRHPNYGYTF. In nucleotides, the CDR3 is TGTGCCAGCAGTCGACACCCTAACTATGGCTACACCTTC.

This clone came up a few times. This chain links TRBV14 with TRBJ1-4; TRBD1 matches 8 bases. Germline loops: CDR1 SGHDN, CDR2 FVKESK. V trimming: 2 bases; J trimming: 2 bases; junction bases outside the gene matches: 7. The CDR3 extends over 17 amino acids. CDR3 region: CASSQRTGSPTNEKLFF. The CDR3 DNA reads as TGTGCCAGCAGCCAACGGACAGGGTCACCCACTAATGAAAAACTGTTTTTT.

The chain combines TRBV20-1 with TRBJ2-3; D remains unclear. CDR1 is DFQATT, CDR2 SNEGSKA, per germline (reference sequence). CDR3 length equals 11 residues. Between the trimmed V and J ends, which lost 6 bases and 5 bases, there was a span of 9 bases. The CDR3: CSAIIGDTQYF. Here the CDR3 DNA reads TGCAGTGCGATAATCGGAGATACGCAGTATTTT.

The chain is built from TRBV4-2 and TRBJ1-1; tentatively, D is TRBD1 (5 bases). The germline CDR1 and CDR2 sequences are LGHNA and YNFKEQ. The CDR3 runs 12 residues. Trimming removed 0 bases at V and 8 bases at J, with 7 bases between. CDR3 in DNA: TGTGCCAGCAGCCAAGATGACAGCGAAGCTTTCTTT. Residues: CASSQDDSEAFF.

CDR3 protein: CSVHPRGANYGYTF. The CDR3 nucleotides read TGCAGCGTGCACCCCAGGGGCGCGAACTATGGCTACACCTTC. The chain combines TRBV29-1 with TRBJ1-2; maybe TRBD1 (6 bases). The CDR3 runs to 14 residues. Trimming shortened V by 6 bases and J by 2 bases, and 16 bases separated the two germline ends. Germline lookup yields CDR1 SQVTM and CDR2 ANQGSEA.

V and J are TRBV29-1 and TRBJ2-1, with D possibly matching TRBD1 (6 bases). The germline gives CDR1 SQVTM, CDR2 ANQGSEA. This CDR3 has 11 residues. Trimming shortened V by 5 bases and J by 10 bases, and 12 bases separated the two germline ends. This CDR3 reads CSVHRVGEQFF. DNA for the CDR3: TGCAGCGTTCACAGGGTGGGAGAGCAGTTCTTC.

The J gene is TRBJ2-7, the V gene TRBV5-6; D unresolved. Germline assignment: CDR1 SGHDT and CDR2 YYEEEE. V lost 4 bases and J 0 bases, leaving 8 bases between the germline ends. The CDR3 runs 13 residues. DNA for the CDR3: TGTGCCAGCAGCCGTAGGAGCTCCTACGAGCAGTACTTC. As protein: CASSRRSSYEQYF.